This TCR beta chain derives from a study of blood T cell repertoires in COVID-19 (dated by TCRdb to the early 2020s). Regarding the research as a whole: Samples from collaborators originated in the United States, Italy and Spain and spanned both the acute and convalescent phases of COVID-19. The material from the prospective study consisted of cDNA or gDNA derived from T cells, B-cell-depleted T cells, or PBMCs. Subjects who had been exposed to COVID-19, were actively infected with it, or had recovered from it provided the deeply sampled blood TCRbeta repertoires that made up the dataset. The repertoires were released in a freely available public database meant as a resource for research on the immune response to SARS-CoV-2. Samples were obtained from the ongoing ImmuneRACE study (first 160 participants) and from over 1,000 subjects provided by 6 global collaborators. Nearly every sample came with metadata listing a de-identified subject ID, COVID-19 status, age in years and sex. HLA class I and class II types, where available, came from metadata supplied by the sample provider rather than from assay-based typing. Results and caveats for the whole study, not just this receptor: The amount of clinical and demographic metadata varied by source and participant and was provided uncurated.

TCRbeta CDR3 regions were amplified from genomic DNA using the immunoSEQ Assay, a bias-controlled multiplex PCR. For the original study's pipeline: Nucleated cell counts per sample were estimated from amplification of reference gene primers within the assay. Sequence reads were collapsed and filtered to measure the absolute abundance of every unique TCRbeta CDR3 rearrangement. For each sample, productive Simpson clonality was calculated as the square root of Simpson's diversity index across productive rearrangements. TCRdb took over this immuneACCESS table, retaining in-frame rearrangements with V and J assigned. Such tables are incomplete; in checked studies, under half of the missing clones stem from an unresolved V gene, and the remainder is unexplained. V, J and clone size were drawn from that table, and D and trimming were deduced from the DNA. The sample contains about 180,000 clones, 81% of them found a single time. Of the sample, approximately 5.6% falls within the top ten clones.

The CDR3, cysteine through phenylalanine, is 16 amino acids long. Of the read, only the CDR3 DNA is kept; its 48 bases are in frame from base 1. Unmatched junction bases come to 6, with V trimmed by 2 bases and J by 4 bases. The germline V gene yields MDHEN for CDR1 and SYDVKM for CDR2. Participants in the prospective study were aged about 18 to 89 years, lived in about two dozen United States geographic areas, and enrolled through a virtual design. In the prospective study, cohorts were assigned on the basis of participant-reported clinical history obtained from a screening survey and a study questionnaire. In the prospective study, mobile phlebotomists collected whole blood, serum and a nasopharyngeal or oropharyngeal swab from each participant. Participants in the prospective study had the option to provide additional blood draws and questionnaires over a 2-month period. Before DNA extraction, prospective study blood samples were shipped either frozen or at room temperature.

Concerning this clone: Its antigen specificity is not known. It has no much larger one-base neighbor in the sample; base qualities were not kept.

The sequenced material came from PBMCs or T cells enriched from blood (not recorded which). This chain joins TRBV28 to TRBJ2-7, with 12 bases in between that match TRBD1. This TCR derives from a woman in her 40s with acute COVID-19. The nucleotide sequence is TGTGCCAGCAGTTTAGCGGGACAGGGGGCTCATTACGAGCAGTACTTC. This gives the protein CASSLAGQGAHYEQYF.